The present TCR beta chain was sequenced within a study of blood T cell repertoires in COVID-19. Study context: Specimens from acute and convalescent COVID-19 originated in the United States, Italy and Spain. The analysed material was cDNA or gDNA that came from T cells, B-cell-depleted T cells, or PBMCs.

How the authors handled the data: Amplification of reference gene primers provided the estimated nucleated cell counts. Method: immunoSEQ multiplex PCR; TCRdb's copy keeps in-frame clones and lacks some. The DNA was the basis for D and trimming; V, J and clone size are from that table. The table has 200,000 to 250,000 clones, roughly 81% seen once. CDR3 length equals 15 residues. V gave up 3 bases and J gave up 3 bases; unmatched junction bases: 7. CDR1 and CDR2 (germline): LNHDA, SQIVND (reference sequence). The source is a man in his forties with acute or convalescent COVID-19. This rearrangement joins TRBV19 to TRBJ2-7; 8 positions match TRBD1. Sequencing was carried out using peripheral blood. The CDR3 region has the DNA TGTGCCAGTAGTATCGGGGGACAGGTCAACTACGAGCAGTACTTC. This codes for CASSIGGQVNYEQYF.